Detailed here is one T cell receptor (beta chain). The CDR3 has 15 amino acids. CDR1 is LGHNA and CDR2 is YSLEER in the germline V gene. V lost 3 bases, J lost 0 bases, and 11 bases lay in between. The sample belongs to a study of blood T cell repertoires in COVID-19. Study at large: The United States, Italy and Spain provided the acute and convalescent COVID-19 samples.

Sequencing used immunoSEQ multiplex PCR; TCRdb keeps in-frame clones, though not all of them. The data contain roughly 670,000 clones, about 90% of them singletons. This clonotype originated in a woman younger than 35 with acute or convalescent COVID-19. The chain recombines TRBV4-3 with TRBJ1-2, with D possibly being TRBD1 (5 bases). Sequencing used peripheral blood. The CDR3 loop reads CASSHREVANYGYTF. The CDR3 coding sequence is TGCGCCAGCAGCCACAGGGAAGTAGCTAACTATGGCTACACCTTC.